This T cell receptor (beta chain) was recorded in a study of blood T cell repertoires in COVID-19 (dated by TCRdb to between 2020 and 2021). Broadly, across the study: The collaborator samples originated in the United States, Italy and Spain and spanned the acute and convalescent phases of COVID-19. The material from the prospective study consisted of cDNA or gDNA derived from T cells, B-cell-depleted T cells, or PBMCs. Subjects who had been exposed to COVID-19, were actively infected with it, or had recovered from it provided the deeply sampled blood TCRbeta repertoires that made up the dataset. The repertoires were released in a freely available public database intended as a resource for research on the immune response to SARS-CoV-2. Samples came from the ongoing ImmuneRACE study (first 160 participants) plus 1,254 subjects from 6 global collaborators. Sample metadata almost always included a de-identified subject ID, COVID-19 status, age in years and sex. Where available, HLA class I and class II types were taken from metadata supplied by the sample provider and were not determined by assay-based typing.

On the study overall, not on this receptor specifically: Clinical and demographic metadata were provided uncurated, with the amount varying by source and participant.

Collaborating institutions collected whole blood in K2EDTA tubes following their own protocols. Collaborator samples were shipped for TCRbeta analysis as frozen whole blood, isolated PBMCs, or DNA extracted from either sample type. The immunoSEQ Assay, a bias-controlled multiplex PCR, was used to amplify TCRbeta CDR3 regions from genomic DNA. In the paper's pipeline: Nucleated cell counts per sample were estimated from amplification of reference gene primers within the assay. To quantify the absolute abundance of each unique TCRbeta CDR3 rearrangement, sequence reads were collapsed and filtered. Productive Simpson clonality was computed per sample as the square root of Simpson's diversity index over productive rearrangements. This immuneACCESS table, as held by TCRdb, lists in-frame sequences with V and J called but not all clones. Of the missing ones, under half trace to an unresolved V gene in checked studies; the others have no known cause. D and trimming were read from the DNA, whereas the V and J calls and clone size are those reported in that table. A total of hundreds of thousands of clones appear in this sample, roughly 80% of them only once. The ten largest clones add up to nearly 9% of the sample.

At the junction V is shortened by 2 bases and J by 9 bases, with 11 bases in between. From the cysteine up to the phenylalanine, the CDR3 has a length of 13 residues. Just the 39-base CDR3 DNA is kept, in frame starting at base 1. CDR1 and CDR2 are read off the germline V gene as SNHLY and FYNNEI. Comment on this clone: The specificity of this receptor is unknown. It has no much larger one-base neighbor in the sample; base qualities were not kept.

This receptor chain uses TRBV2 and TRBJ1-3; confidence is insufficient to name the D gene. The sequence derives from an elderly man with acute or convalescent COVID-19. Source material: peripheral blood. The CDR3: CASSELLVGTIYF. The DNA sequence is as follows: TGTGCCAGCAGTGAATTACTAGTTGGCACCATATATTTT.